This T cell receptor beta chain is from a study of CD8+CD57+ T cells in acquired aplastic anemia. At the level of the study: Sorted CD4+ and CD8+ cells gave an average of 3.2 ug of DNA. On average, healthy donors gave 9.5 million to 14 million reads for CD4+ cells. Study findings and constraints: Common to patients and controls were twenty-nine CD8+ CDR3 sequences. Controls and patients did not differ significantly in CD8+ Simpson's diversity.

A remark on this clonotype: Antigen specificity is unknown.

The CDR3 sequence is 16 residues long. CDR1 SEHNR and CDR2 FQNEAQ come from the germline V gene (reference sequence). Unmatched junction bases numbered 5, after V lost 1 base and J lost 2 bases. TCR beta VDJ and CDR3 profiles were obtained from a genomic DNA template. TCRdb reprocessed the reads via MiXCR and lists one record per CDR3 protein. This sample has around 190,000 distinct CDR3 sequences; over 55% occur once, and the top ten carry 29%. The V call is TRBV7-9, the J call TRBJ2-7, with 10 bases matching TRBD1. The clonotype originates from a human donor in good health. Sequencing was performed on sorted CD4+, CD8+, or CD8+CD57+ T cells (not recorded which) from PBMCs. The CDR3 DNA reads as TGTGCCAGCAGCTTAGTCCCCGGGACAGGGGCCTACGAGCAGTACTTC. Translating gives CASSLVPGTGAYEQYF.